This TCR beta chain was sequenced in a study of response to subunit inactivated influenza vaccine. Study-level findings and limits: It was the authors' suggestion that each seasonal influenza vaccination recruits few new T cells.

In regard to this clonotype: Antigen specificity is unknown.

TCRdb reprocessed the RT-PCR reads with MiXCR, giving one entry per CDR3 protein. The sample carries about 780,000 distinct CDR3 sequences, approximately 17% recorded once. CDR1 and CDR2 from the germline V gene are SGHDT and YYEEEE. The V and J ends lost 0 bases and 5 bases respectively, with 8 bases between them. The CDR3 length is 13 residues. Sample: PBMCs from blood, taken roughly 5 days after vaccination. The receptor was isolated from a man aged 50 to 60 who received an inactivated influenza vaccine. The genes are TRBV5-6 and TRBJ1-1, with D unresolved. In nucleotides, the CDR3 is TGTGCCAGCAGCTTGGCCGGGGAGACTGAAGCTTTCTTT. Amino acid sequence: CASSLAGETEAFF.